Listed here are 16 T cell receptor beta chains from one sample, sequenced in a study of CD8 T cells in ankylosing spondylitis (dated 2017 in TCRdb). The library was made by 5' RACE. The data were produced on an Illumina HiSeq 2500. TCRdb handled the public reads itself, with Q25 trimming in fastp and clone calling in MiXCR, and kept productive beta chains. When rows share a CDR3 protein, they turn into one entry using the most common DNA and genes. This sample holds under 250,000 distinct CDR3 sequences; roughly 10% were observed only once. The ten largest clones take up about 2.5% of the sample. What was sequenced was blood, either unsorted or a sorted T cell fraction (not recorded which). These receptors were collected from a male donor with ankylosing spondylitis or in good health (not recorded which).

This clonotype was found a few times. The chain joins TRBV29-1 to TRBJ2-7; 9 nucleotides align to TRBD2. The CDR3 is 12 residues long. V lost 4 bases, J lost 3 bases, and 1 base stayed unmatched. Germline lookup yields CDR1 SQVTM and CDR2 ANQGSEA. The CDR3 region is CSVGREGYEQYF. CDR3 in DNA: TGCAGCGTTGGGCGGGAGGGCTACGAGCAGTACTTC.

This clonotype was recorded many times. The chain employs TRBV4-2 and TRBJ1-5, with D tentatively TRBD1 (5 bases). This CDR3 is 15 amino acids long. Germline lookup yields CDR1 LGHNA and CDR2 YNFKEQ. V was pared by 0 bases and J by 10 bases, with 16 bases between. The CDR3 region has the DNA TGTGCCAGCAGCCAAGATCGAGAGGGCAGGGACCCCCAGCATTTT. It yields the protein CASSQDREGRDPQHF.

This clonotype was detected ten times or more. The chain uses TRBV5-1 and TRBJ1-5; TRBD1 might be the D (5 bases). The CDR3 is 15 amino acids. Germline V gene sequence: CDR1 SGHRS, CDR2 YFSETQ. V gave up 4 bases and J gave up 0 bases, with 11 bases separating them. Here the CDR3 DNA reads TGCGCCAGCAGCCCCGGACACGGTAGCAATCAGCCCCAGCATTTT. Protein: CASSPGHGSNQPQHF.

This clonotype was found many times. The chain carries TRBV20-1 and TRBJ2-5; 13 positions agree with TRBD2. Unmatched junction bases numbered 5, after V lost 6 bases and J lost 4 bases. CDR1 and CDR2 (germline): DFQATT, SNEGSKA (reference sequence). The CDR3 consists of 14 residues. The CDR3 loop reads CSARTSGRLETQYF. The CDR3 region has the DNA TGCAGTGCCCGGACTAGCGGGAGACTAGAGACCCAGTACTTC.

This clonotype came up many times. The chain couples TRBV12-3 or TRBV12-4 to TRBJ1-1; possible D gene TRBD1, 5 bases. The CDR3 is 14 amino acids. Trimming stripped 5 bases from V and 1 base from J, with 11 bases between. CDR3 bases: TGTGCCAGCAGTCACTCCGGGGGGAACACTGAAGCTTTCTTT. Translation gives CASSHSGGNTEAFF.

This clonotype was recorded at least ten times. The chain uses TRBV21-1 and TRBJ1-1; the D call in the table, TRBD1, was not verified against the DNA. TRBV21-1 represents a pseudogene. The CDR3 loop spans 17 amino acids. The CDR3 coding sequence is TGTGCCAGCAGCCCTATCTTTCGGACAGGGAAAAACACTGAAGCTTTCTTT. Amino acid sequence: CASSPIFRTGKNTEAFF.

CDR3 DNA: TGTGCCAGCAGCCAAAGTGGCGGGGGGAATGAAAAACTGTTTTTT. Residues: CASSQSGGGNEKLFF. The chain uses TRBV3-1 and TRBJ1-4; a weak D match, TRBD1 (5 bases). V gave up 2 bases and J gave up 5 bases, with 12 bases separating them. Germline V CDR1 and CDR2: LGHDT, YNNKEL (reference sequence). The CDR3 length is 15 residues.

This clonotype was found a few times. The rearrangement joins TRBV20-1 to TRBJ2-7; 10 bases fit TRBD1. Unmatched junction bases numbered 7, after V lost 5 bases and J lost 6 bases. The germline V gene encodes CDR1 DFQATT and CDR2 SNEGSKA (reference sequence). The CDR3 runs 13 residues. The CDR3 loop is CSAPRTGGSEQYF. CDR3 coding DNA: TGCAGTGCTCCTAGGACAGGGGGAAGCGAGCAGTACTTC.

This clonotype was seen at least ten times. This rearrangement joins TRBV20-1 to TRBJ1-1; 7 nucleotides line up with TRBD1. The CDR3 has 14 residues. V trimming: 2 bases; J trimming: 6 bases; junction bases outside the gene matches: 9. Looked up from germline, CDR1 is DFQATT and CDR2 is SNEGSKA (reference sequence). For the CDR3, the DNA is TGCAGTGCTAGAAAAGCCTCAGGGGGTTCTGAAGCTTTCTTT. This codes for CSARKASGGSEAFF.

The CDR3 DNA reads TGTGCCAGCAGCTTTGGTAGCGGAAGCACAGATACGCAGTATTTT. Protein: CASSFGSGSTDTQYF. The J gene is TRBJ2-3, the V gene TRBV5-6; perhaps TRBD2 as D (6 bases). The CDR3 has 15 residues. Trimming took off 2 bases at V and 0 bases at J, with 10 bases between the two ends. Germline CDR1 SGHDT, CDR2 YYEEEE.

Comments on this clonotype: The junction and the germline gene differ at one end; a read error may be behind it. The rearrangement links TRBV7-9 to TRBJ1-2, with unresolved D. The CDR3 is 15 amino acids. Per the germline V gene, CDR1 is SEHNR and CDR2 is FQNEAQ (reference sequence). CDR3 protein: CVSSPDGSYRVGYTF. DNA of the CDR3: TGTGTCAGCAGCCCCGACGGCTCCTATAGGGTTGGCTACACCTTC.

The V call is TRBV25-1, the J call TRBJ1-1, with TRBD1 matching 7 bases. This CDR3 comprises 14 residues. Germline CDR1 and CDR2: MGHDK and SYGVNS. With V trimmed by 3 bases and J by 3 bases, 4 bases remained unmatched. This CDR3 reads CASSETGKDTEAFF. CDR3 coding DNA: TGTGCCAGCAGTGAGACAGGGAAGGACACTGAAGCTTTCTTT.

The sample holds many counts of this clonotype. The chain couples TRBV3-1 to TRBJ2-7; TRBD2 aligns across 12 bases. Germline trimming cut 4 bases from V and 5 bases from J; bases unmatched to any gene: 18. The length of the CDR3 is 19 residues. Per the germline V gene, CDR1 is LGHDT and CDR2 is YNNKEL (reference sequence). The CDR3 sequence is CASSPSPRRTSGIVDEQYF. The CDR3 DNA sequence: TGTGCCAGCAGCCCGAGTCCACGTCGGACTAGCGGGATTGTCGACGAGCAGTACTTC.

Of note for this clonotype: This clone may be a read error of a much larger clone one base away. This chain connects TRBV7-9 to TRBJ1-2, with D tentatively TRBD1 (5 bases). There are 14 residues in the CDR3. From germline, CDR1 is SEHNR and CDR2 FQNEAQ (reference sequence). The germline V and J ends were trimmed by 7 bases and 4 bases, with 16 bases remaining between them. The CDR3 loop reads CASTPKDTIYGYTF. CDR3 nucleotides: TGTGCCAGCACCCCGAAGGACACAATCTATGGCTACACCTTC.

This clonotype has a handful of counts. The rearrangement links TRBV30 to TRBJ2-1, with D perhaps matching TRBD2 (6 bases). The V end lost 0 bases, the J end lost 9 bases, and 12 bases lay between the germline ends. The CDR3 runs 13 residues. Germline CDR1 GTSNPN, CDR2 SVGIG (reference sequence). This CDR3 reads CAWSVLARGEQFF. CDR3 in DNA: TGTGCCTGGAGTGTACTAGCACGGGGTGAGCAGTTCTTC.

This chain uses TRBV6-6 with TRBJ2-5, with D unresolved. The germline V gene encodes CDR1 MNHNY and CDR2 SVGAGI (reference sequence). V shed 6 bases and J shed 5 bases, with 10 bases lying between them. This CDR3 is 12 amino acids long. The CDR3 reads CASRSTWETQYF. In DNA form, the CDR3 reads TGTGCCAGCAGGTCAACTTGGGAGACCCAGTACTTC.